Shown below are 6 T cell receptor beta chains from a single sample sequenced in a study of T-cell memory formation after mild COVID-19. MiXCR, applied by TCRdb to the 5' RACE reads, yields one record per CDR3 protein. In the table there are over 500,000 distinct CDR3 sequences, 15% to 20% of which are singletons. The specimen was PBMCs or a T cell subset sorted from them (not recorded which). The receptor set was obtained from an adult woman who had mild COVID-19 (a few samples of this study predate the infection). Cell type and time point are not known.

This clonotype was detected only a few times. The rearrangement joins TRBV20-1 to TRBJ2-1; 12 bases match TRBD2. With V trimmed by 6 bases and J by 9 bases, 9 bases remained unmatched. CDR3 length: 14 residues. The germline V gene encodes CDR1 DFQATT and CDR2 SNEGSKA (reference sequence). The CDR3 region has the DNA TGCAGTGCCAAGGAGAAGGGACTAGCGGGTGAGCAGTTCTTC. It encodes CSAKEKGLAGEQFF.

This clonotype occurred a few times. This rearrangement joins TRBV7-9 to TRBJ2-2; D might be TRBD2 (5 bases). This CDR3 contains 15 residues. The V gene's germline CDR1 is SEHNR and CDR2 FQNEAQ (reference sequence). V dropped 8 bases and J dropped 1 base, with 14 bases sitting between them. The CDR3 DNA reads as TGTGCCAGCCCTCGCCCCGGGATGAACACCGGGGAGCTGTTTTTT. Translating gives CASPRPGMNTGELFF.

This chain joins TRBV12-3 or TRBV12-4 and TRBJ1-1; the D is unclear. V lost 3 bases, J lost 4 bases, and 15 bases lay in between. The CDR3 covers 15 residues. CDR3 DNA sequence: TGTGCCAGCAGTTTGAGCGTCGGTGGAGGCACTGAAGCTTTCTTT. Protein product: CASSLSVGGGTEAFF.

The chain carries TRBV27 and TRBJ1-5; D may be TRBD1 (5 bases). CDR3 length: 15 amino acids. In germline, CDR1 is MNHEY, CDR2 SMNVEV (reference sequence). The germline V and J ends were trimmed by 6 bases and 3 bases, with 15 bases remaining between them. The CDR3 DNA reads as TGTGCCAGCAGACTCGGGGGAGGGGTCAATCAGCCCCAGCATTTT. It yields the protein CASRLGGGVNQPQHF.

Here the CDR3 DNA reads TGCGCCAGCAGCCAAGATAGATCGGGGGGCGCCTTCATGGCTTTCTTT. Its translation: CASSQDRSGGAFMAFF. The chain has TRBV4-1 and TRBJ1-1, with a tentative D call TRBD1 (6 bases). This CDR3 comprises 16 residues. The germline gives CDR1 MGHRA, CDR2 YSYEKL. The V gene lost 0 bases and the J gene lost 11 bases, with 22 bases spanning the gap.

This clonotype was found a few times. The genes are TRBV15 and TRBJ1-2; D unresolved. Trimming cost V 2 bases and J 5 bases, with 12 bases left between them. Germline CDR1 LNHNV, CDR2 YYDKDF (reference sequence). The CDR3 is 14 amino acids. As DNA, the CDR3 is TGTGCCACCAGCAGATCCCTTGGACTTTATGGCTACACCTTC. Its protein product is CATSRSLGLYGYTF.